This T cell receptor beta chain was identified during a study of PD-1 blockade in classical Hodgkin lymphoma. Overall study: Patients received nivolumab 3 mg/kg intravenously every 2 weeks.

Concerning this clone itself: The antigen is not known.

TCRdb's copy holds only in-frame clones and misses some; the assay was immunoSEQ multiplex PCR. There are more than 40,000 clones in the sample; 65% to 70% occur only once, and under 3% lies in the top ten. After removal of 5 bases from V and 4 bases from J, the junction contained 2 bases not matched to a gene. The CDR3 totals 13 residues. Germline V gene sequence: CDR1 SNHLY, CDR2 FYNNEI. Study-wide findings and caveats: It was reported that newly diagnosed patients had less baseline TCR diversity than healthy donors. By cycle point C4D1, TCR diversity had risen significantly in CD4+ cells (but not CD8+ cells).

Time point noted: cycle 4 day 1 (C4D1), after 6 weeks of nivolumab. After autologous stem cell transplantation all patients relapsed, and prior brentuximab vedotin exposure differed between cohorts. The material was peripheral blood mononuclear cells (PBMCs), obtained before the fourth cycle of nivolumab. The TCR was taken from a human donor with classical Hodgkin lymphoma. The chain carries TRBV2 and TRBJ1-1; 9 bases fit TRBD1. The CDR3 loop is CASSLTGGTEAFF. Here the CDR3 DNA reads TGTGCCAGCAGTCTGACAGGGGGCACTGAAGCTTTCTTT.